The next 7 T cell receptor beta chains were all read from a single sample in a study of control samples from healthy donors and cancer patients. Clones were sequenced by immunoSEQ multiplex PCR, and TCRdb holds only the in-frame ones, with some missing. The data contain 40,000 to 50,000 clones, approximately 82% of them singletons. Source material: blood. The source of these receptors is a man aged 60-69 years in good health.

CDR3 DNA: TGTGCCAGCAGCTTCTCGGGAAATCACAATGAGCAGTTCTTC. Protein sequence: CASSFSGNHNEQFF. The V and J genes are TRBV11-2 and TRBJ2-1; perhaps TRBD2 as D (5 bases). Trimming took off 3 bases at V and 5 bases at J, with 11 bases between the two ends. This CDR3 is built from 14 residues. The germline V gene has CDR1 SGHAT and CDR2 FQNNGV.

This sequence joins TRBV29-1 and TRBJ1-1, with D hard to call. V lost 2 bases and J lost 3, with 7 bases in between. Germline CDR1 is SQVTM and CDR2 is ANQGSEA. CDR3 length equals 12 residues. The CDR3 nucleotides read TGCAGCGTTGAAAGAGGGTACACTGAAGCTTTCTTT. Its protein product is CSVERGYTEAFF.

This chain connects TRBV29-1 to TRBJ1-1; D is undetermined. The CDR3 extends over 10 amino acids. Germline lookup yields CDR1 SQVTM and CDR2 ANQGSEA. Trimming took 5 bases from V and 0 from J, leaving 1 base between them. This CDR3 reads CSVMNTEAFF. The CDR3 coding sequence is TGCAGCGTTATGAACACTGAAGCTTTCTTT.

The chain links TRBV2 to TRBJ1-2, with D maybe TRBD1 (6 bases). This CDR3 contains 15 residues. The ends were cut back, 0 bases at V and 8 bases at J, with 16 bases in the middle. CDR1 and CDR2 from the germline V gene are SNHLY and FYNNEI. CDR3 residues: CASSEALLGGGGYTF. Here the CDR3 DNA reads TGTGCCAGCAGTGAAGCGCTTTTGGGAGGGGGAGGCTACACCTTC. Full variable domain (missing parts from reference TRBV2 and TRBJ1-2): EPEVTQTPSHQVTQMGQEVILRCVPISNHLYFYWYRQILGQKVEFLVSFYNNEISEKSEIFDDQFSVERPDGSNFTLKIRSTKLEDSAMYFCASSEALLGGGGYTFGSGTRLTVV.

The V gene is TRBV28, the J gene TRBJ1-5; weak D call: TRBD1 (5 bases). CDR1 is MDHEN and CDR2 is SYDVKM in the germline V gene. V was trimmed by 6 bases and J by 5 bases, leaving 20 bases between them. This CDR3 spans 16 amino acids. The CDR3 region has the DNA TGTGCCAGCAGAGCGACCCGGGACCTTCTTTATCAGCCCCAGCATTTT. Encoded protein: CASRATRDLLYQPQHF.

The sample holds one count of this clone. V and J are TRBV5-4 and TRBJ1-1; 11 bases match TRBD1. Losses at the gene ends were 3 bases for V and 5 bases for J; bases not matched to a gene: 6. Germline V lookup: CDR1 SGHNT, CDR2 YYREEE (reference sequence). There are 15 residues in the CDR3. CDR3 nucleotides: TGTGCCAGCAGCTCTGGACAGGGGGCGAGGACTGAAGCTTTCTTT. This encodes CASSSGQGARTEAFF.

The chain links TRBV28 to TRBJ1-2; 10 nucleotides line up with TRBD1. CDR3 length: 15 residues. V lost 6 bases and J lost 5; bases outside the gene matches: 9. Germline V gives CDR1 MDHEN, CDR2 SYDVKM. The CDR3 DNA reads as TGTGCCAGCAGCCCCGGGGACAGGGGATTTTATGGCTACACCTTC. Amino acids: CASSPGDRGFYGYTF.